This record concerns one TCR beta chain sequence. This clone was observed a few times. The antigen this receptor binds is unknown. No base quality values were provided; no much bigger clone lies one nucleotide off. The CDR3, cysteine through phenylalanine, is 13 amino acids long. Only the CDR3 part of the read is kept: 39 bases, read in frame from the first base. V is clipped by 4 bases and J by 4 bases, and the sequence between their germline boundaries is 11 bases long. CDR1 and CDR2 were assigned from the germline V gene (reference sequence) as SGHNT and YYREEE. The sample belongs to a study of cytomegalovirus exposure and HLA in healthy donors (dated by TCRdb to about 2017). Broadly, across the study: In an earlier analysis of 587 of the donors, roughly 300 Gb of sequence data and 120 million or so unique TCR beta sequences from about 190 million T cells were reported. Roughly five DR-DQ haplotypes were handled as single units for association and clustering, since linkage in the cohort was strong. Typing coverage varied by locus: about 629-630 donors for A, B, C, DRB1 and DQB1; under 550 for DQA1; 606 for DPA1; 400 to 480 for DPB1. Both class I and class II loci were covered by HLA typing, at four-digit resolution. All discovery cohort repertoires had been generated on a single sequencing platform. Using immunosequencing, the study profiled T cell repertoires from about 620 subjects and related those repertoires to cytomegalovirus serostatus. Donor age, sex, ethnicity and CMV serostatus were compiled alongside the repertoire data. Rather than drawing on any new phenotypic data, the later analysis identified candidate immune exposures from TCR beta sequences and the way those sequences occurred across donors. On average, approximately 250,000 unique TCR beta nucleotide sequences were sequenced per donor among some 430 genotyped donors of the cohort, with 15% to 20% of those sequences being non-productive. The study aimed to test whether cataloging public T cell receptors could reveal signatures of past pathogen exposure. In a later genetic analysis, genome-wide SNP genotypes for about three fifths of the 666 donors were used, and that subset was treated as a discovery cohort. Besides the first cohort of 550 to 750 subjects, a separate validation cohort made up of 90 to 150 different subjects was used. A later analysis re-analyzed previously published TCR beta repertoires from roughly 630 donors and added high-resolution HLA genotyping to study TCR occurrence patterns. An early release covering more than 500 HLA-typed donors comprised 250 to 350 gigabases of sequencing data and around 86 million unique TCR sequences. High-throughput TCR immunosequencing, statistical association of individual TCRs with disease status, and machine learning were combined to predict cytomegalovirus infection status. To decide whether each TCR beta V gene segment behaved as functional or pseudogenic, an earlier analysis of over 500 of the donors relied on high-throughput TCR beta sequencing. Of the 398 genotyped donors, 65% to 90% fell in the genetic ancestry cluster associated with self-reported Caucasian donors. Overall study results and their limits: A later genetic analysis reported fewer N-insertions in productive TCRs among donors in an Asian-associated ancestry cluster than the roughly 720-donor mean. Only TCR beta chains were sequenced in this cohort, and the absence of alpha or paired-chain data limited detectable features. Specific HLA alleles were associated with 15,000 to 20,000 TCR beta sequences at a false discovery rate of 0.05 in a later analysis. In vitro tests confirmed that a few of the cytomegalovirus-associated TCR beta chains recognize cytomegalovirus antigens. According to the authors, the approach could potentially be generalized to other disease states and immunological phenotypes. According to a later analysis, most CMV-associated TCR beta chains appeared to be HLA-restricted, and the HLA associations seemed to be driven largely by CMV exposure. Because some donors lacked HLA typing at each locus, the association tests relied only on the typed subset. A later analysis found that HLA-associated TCR beta chains were more clonally expanded and had lower generation probabilities than equally common non-associated chains. The only immune exposure information available for the cohort was CMV serostatus. When HLA alleles, especially DR and DQ, strongly co-occurred, TCR associations were difficult to assign to individual alleles. A further reported finding was that TCR beta sequences accurately predicted the HLA-A and HLA-B alleles for most subjects in the first cohort. The study listed 150 to 200 TCR beta chains as associated with cytomegalovirus. Roughly 15 rarely observed V segments, including chromosome 9 orphons, were excluded from the earlier analysis of several hundred of the donors because counts were too low. Correlated functional status among segregating V segments might reflect linkage disequilibrium, but an unknown experimental factor could not be ruled out. According to a later analysis, parvovirus B19, influenza, CMV and Epstein-Barr virus appeared linked to several top co-occurrence clusters. Most TCR sequences were observed very rarely across donors, whereas some public TCRs were present in many individuals. In a later analysis, the rate of TCR association differed among HLA loci, with DRB1 alleles having the most associated TCRs and HLA-C alleles having the fewest. The presence/absence analyses assumed that sequencing depth was roughly uniform across donors, and that assumption may not be true. In a later genetic analysis, a missense DCLRE1C variant was associated with V-gene and J-gene trimming of TCR beta chains, and the association was replicated in an independent cohort. Because the 87-base-pair reads could not distinguish some IMGT-functional V segments, including TRBV6-2 and TRBV6-3, those segments were excluded. A group of highly shared sequence variants was considered likely to be a technical artifact of the sequencing pipeline. In an earlier analysis of 587 of the donors, most TCR beta V segments appeared in productive rearrangements about 90% or about 30% of the time, broadly matching IMGT annotations. Cytomegalovirus status was reported to be diagnosed by the classifier with high specificity and sensitivity in both the original and validation cohorts.

Libraries came from the immunoSEQ multiplex PCR assay. The multiplex PCR relied on a mix of 60 forward primers for TCR Vbeta segments and 13 reverse primers for TCR Jbeta segments. The CDR3 region of rearranged TCR beta genes was amplified from genomic DNA by a multiplex PCR assay. On the Illumina HiSeq System, the amplified TCR beta libraries were sequenced as 87-base-pair reads. On the study's bioinformatics: In a later analysis, tens of millions of unique TCR beta chains were counted across the 500 to 700 repertoires, and roughly 11 million of these chains were shared by at least two donors. To remove PCR and sequencing errors, raw reads were error-corrected and collapsed into unique sequences using a nearest-neighbor algorithm that merged closely related sequences. V, D and J gene segments were assigned by aligning CDR3 sequences to IMGT reference sequences. For a sequence to be retained, a match of at least six nucleotides was required to both a V gene segment and a J gene segment. Rearrangements were classified as productive when the CDR3 lacked stop codons and remained in frame with V and J, and all other rearrangements were classified as non-productive. CDR3 was defined according to IMGT convention as the region running from the second conserved V-encoded cysteine to the conserved J-encoded phenylalanine. The earlier analysis of some 580 of the donors excluded any sequence lacking an unambiguous match to a single V gene segment. An earlier analysis of 587 of the donors classified V segments as functional when productive rearrangements were above 56.7% and as segregating when the standard deviation between donors was above 5%. A statistical classification framework was developed to diagnose cytomegalovirus status using the catalog of TCR beta chain sequences. In a later analysis, TCR nucleotide sequences were compared against IMGT/GENE-DB human TR gene sequences so that V and J genes could be assigned. The TCRdist pipeline was used in a later analysis to assign CDR3 sequences and most-parsimonious VDJ recombination scenarios. A later analysis defined each TCR beta chain by its CDR3 amino acid sequence plus V-gene family, and excluded reads lacking a unique V-gene family. As a way to deal with suspected cross-contamination and a sequencing artifact, a later analysis dropped 450 to 600 nucleotide sequences that were highly shared and had low generation probability. In a later analysis, a clonal expansion index for each public chain was calculated from normalized within-repertoire ranks of inferred template counts. Generation probabilities in a later analysis came from a VDJ recombination model fitted to out-of-frame rearrangements, and those results were checked against IGoR. Hypergeometric tests were used in a later analysis to score TCR-TCR, TCR-HLA and TCR-CMV co-occurrence, with a repertoire-size bias correction applied to the TCR pairs. In a later analysis, false discovery rates were estimated by permuting HLA or CMV assignments 20 times. A later analysis grouped co-occurring TCRs with DBSCAN, adding TCRdist sequence similarity when clustering within HLA-allele-positive subsets. Co-occurrence clustering excluded repertoires with fewer than 30,000 or more than 120,000 public chains, plus five with anomalous nucleotide sharing. Not all clones reach the TCRdb copy of this immuneACCESS table, which keeps in-frame sequences only. Checked studies attribute under half of the gap to unresolved V genes and leave the rest unexplained. V and J calls and clone size come straight from that table; D and trimming were deduced from the DNA. The sample yields about 120,000 clones; 8% to 11% were counted once. The ten top clones hold 4.6% of the sample.

In total, roughly 670 healthy bone marrow donors made up the cohort. Cohort members were all nominally healthy when sampled, although unrecorded immune exposures were likely present. The donor tested CMV seropositive, placing the donor among the 289 seropositive members of the cohort. Every donor gave a peripheral blood sample, and the peripheral blood mononuclear cells from that sample were used for TCR beta sequencing. The Qiagen DNeasy Blood Extraction Kit was used to extract genomic DNA from the blood cell samples. The sequence derives from a woman in her late teens or twenties in good health and CMV-seropositive. The V and J genes are TRBV5-4 and TRBJ1-1; D gene: possibly TRBD1, on 5 matching bases. Material: PBMCs. CDR3 protein: CASSLDSGTEAFF. The bases read TGTGCCAGCAGCCTCGACAGTGGCACTGAAGCTTTCTTT. Extended through the reference TRBV5-4 and TRBJ1-1 proteins, this CDR3 yields the full variable domain: ETGVTQSPTHLIKTRGQQVTLRCSSQSGHNTVSWYQQALGQGPQFIFQYYREEENGRGNFPPRFSGLQFPNYSSELNVNALELDDSALYLCASSLDSGTEAFFGQGTRLTVV.